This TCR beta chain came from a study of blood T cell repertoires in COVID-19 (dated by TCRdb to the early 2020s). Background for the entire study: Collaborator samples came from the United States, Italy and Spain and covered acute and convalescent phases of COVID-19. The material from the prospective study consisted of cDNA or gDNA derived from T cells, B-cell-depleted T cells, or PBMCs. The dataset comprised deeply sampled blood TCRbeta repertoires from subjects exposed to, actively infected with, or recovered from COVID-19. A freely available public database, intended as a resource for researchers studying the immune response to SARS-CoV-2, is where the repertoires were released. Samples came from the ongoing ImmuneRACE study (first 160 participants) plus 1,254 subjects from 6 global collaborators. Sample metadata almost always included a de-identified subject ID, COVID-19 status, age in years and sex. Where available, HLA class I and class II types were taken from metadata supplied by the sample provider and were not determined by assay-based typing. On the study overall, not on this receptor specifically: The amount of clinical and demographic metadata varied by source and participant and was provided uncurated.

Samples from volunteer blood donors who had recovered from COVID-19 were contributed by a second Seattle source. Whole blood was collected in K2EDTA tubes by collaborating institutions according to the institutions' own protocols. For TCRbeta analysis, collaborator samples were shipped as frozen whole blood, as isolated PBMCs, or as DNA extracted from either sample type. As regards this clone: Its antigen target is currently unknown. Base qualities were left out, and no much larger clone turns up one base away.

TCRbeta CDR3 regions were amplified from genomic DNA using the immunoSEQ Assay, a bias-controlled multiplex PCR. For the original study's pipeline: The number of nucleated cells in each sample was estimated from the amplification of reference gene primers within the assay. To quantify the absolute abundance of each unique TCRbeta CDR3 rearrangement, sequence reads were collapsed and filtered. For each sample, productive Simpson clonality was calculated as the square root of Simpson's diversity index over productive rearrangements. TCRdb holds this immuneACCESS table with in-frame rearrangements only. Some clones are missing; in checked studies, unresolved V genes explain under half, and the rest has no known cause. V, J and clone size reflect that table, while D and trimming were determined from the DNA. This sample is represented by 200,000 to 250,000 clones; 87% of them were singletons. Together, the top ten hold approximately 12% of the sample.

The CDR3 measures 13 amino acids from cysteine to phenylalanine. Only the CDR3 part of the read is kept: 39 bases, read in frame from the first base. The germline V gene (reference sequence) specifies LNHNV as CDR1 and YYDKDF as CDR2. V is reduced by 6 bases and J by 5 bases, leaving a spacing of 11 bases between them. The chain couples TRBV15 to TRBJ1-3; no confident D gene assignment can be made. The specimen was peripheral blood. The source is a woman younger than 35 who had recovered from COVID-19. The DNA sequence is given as TGTGCCACCAGTCCAAGACTGAGAAACACCATATATTTT. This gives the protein CATSPRLRNTIYF.